What follows are 18 T cell receptor beta chains derived from one specimen sequenced in a study of OX40 agonist ivuxolimab in advanced cancers. The method was immunoSEQ multiplex PCR; TCRdb's version includes in-frame clones alone and lacks a portion of them. Of 51,000 or so clones in the sample, roughly 78% are singletons; the top ten hold approximately 2.1%. This specimen consisted of CD4+ or CD8+ T cells sorted from blood, obtained in a trial of the OX40 agonist ivuxolimab. The receptors derive from an adult with an advanced solid tumor such as melanoma, head and neck, liver or kidney cancer.

In DNA form, the CDR3 reads TGTGCCAGTAGTACCTCCTCCGGGGGAAACACCATATATTTT. As protein: CASSTSSGGNTIYF. The chain employs TRBV19 and TRBJ1-3; D is unclear. The CDR3 runs to 14 residues. Germline loops: CDR1 LNHDA, CDR2 SQIVND (reference sequence). The V gene lost 4 bases and the J gene lost 4 bases, with 11 bases spanning the gap.

The chain couples TRBV10-3 to TRBJ1-1, with 8 nucleotides matching TRBD1. The CDR3 extends over 15 amino acids. The J segment lost 1 base and the V segment lost 11 bases, leaving 12 bases of the junction unmatched. The V gene's germline CDR1 is ENHRY and CDR2 SYGVKD. The CDR3 here is CAADRGTKRNTEAFF. CDR3 coding DNA: TGTGCCGCTGACAGGGGAACTAAGCGGAACACTGAAGCTTTCTTT.

The chain uses TRBV7-9 and TRBJ2-7; 8 bases match TRBD1. The CDR3 sequence is 14 residues long. V dropped 5 bases and J dropped 6; count of bases not matched to a gene: 9. The germline V gene encodes CDR1 SEHNR and CDR2 FQNEAQ (reference sequence). The CDR3 DNA reads TGTGCCAGCAGCCGACCCGGACAGGGCTCCGAGCAGTACTTC. It yields the protein CASSRPGQGSEQYF.

The chain recombines TRBV7-3 with TRBJ2-5; 9 bases align to TRBD2. The V gene end was trimmed by 2 bases and the J gene end by 4 bases; junction bases not matched to a gene: 5. Germline lookup yields CDR1 SGHTA and CDR2 FQGTGA. The length of the CDR3 is 15 residues. The CDR3 bases are TGTGCCAGCAGCTTAGCGGGGGGGTCGCGAGAGACCCAGTACTTC. Translated, it gives CASSLAGGSRETQYF.

The V and J genes are TRBV6-6 and TRBJ1-1; D unclear. The V end lost 1 base, the J end lost 7 bases, and 4 bases lay between the germline ends. CDR3 length: 11 residues. Germline lookup yields CDR1 MNHNY and CDR2 SVGAGI (reference sequence). CDR3 coding DNA: TGTGCCAGCAGTTACTTGGGTGAAGCTTTCTTT. Translated: CASSYLGEAFF.

The gene calls are TRBV15 and TRBJ2-2; D not resolved. The germline V gene encodes CDR1 LNHNV and CDR2 YYDKDF (reference sequence). The CDR3 contains 15 residues. V was shortened by 3 bases and J by 1 base, with 9 bases between the two germline ends. The CDR3 nucleotides read TGTGCCACCAGCAGGCCGGCTCAGAACACCGGGGAGCTGTTTTTT. Amino acids: CATSRPAQNTGELFF.

V usage is TRBV7-2 and J usage is TRBJ2-1; the D gene could be TRBD1 or TRBD2 (5 bases each). In germline, CDR1 is SGHTA, CDR2 FQGNSA. V gave up 7 bases and J gave up 2 bases, with 18 bases separating them. There are 16 residues in the CDR3. This CDR3 is CASIQGRDVTYNEQFF. CDR3 in DNA: TGTGCCAGCATCCAAGGTCGGGACGTGACCTACAATGAGCAGTTCTTC. Drawing the rest from reference TRBV7-2 and TRBJ2-1, the complete variable domain is GAGVSQSPSNKVTEKGKDVELRCDPISGHTALYWYRQSLGQGLEFLIYFQGNSAPDKSGLPSDRFSAERTGGSVSTLTIQRTQQEDSAVYLCASIQGRDVTYNEQFFGPGTRLTVL.

A few counts support this clone. The rearrangement uses TRBV6-6 and TRBJ2-3; 9 positions agree with TRBD2. Trimming took 6 bases from V and 1 from J; bases not matched to a gene: 8. There are 16 residues in the CDR3. Germline CDR1 reads MNHNY; CDR2 reads SVGAGI (reference sequence). CDR3 nucleotide sequence: TGTGCCAGCAGGCTAGCGGGGTCCCCTGGCACAGATACGCAGTATTTT. It specifies CASRLAGSPGTDTQYF.

This sequence joins TRBV7-9 and TRBJ2-5, with D possibly matching TRBD2 (6 bases). The CDR3 spans 15 residues. Germline V gene sequence: CDR1 SEHNR, CDR2 FQNEAQ (reference sequence). The V gene lost 10 bases and the J gene lost 2 bases, with 20 bases spanning the gap. In nucleotides, the CDR3 is TGTGCCACCCGGAGGGGTGACCTGGATCAAGAGACCCAGTACTTC. This sequence encodes CATRRGDLDQETQYF.

This clone was picked up a small number of times. The rearrangement joins TRBV6-1 to TRBJ2-2; 8 nucleotides align to TRBD2. Germline V gene sequence: CDR1 MNHNS, CDR2 SASEGT. The CDR3 length is 17 residues. Trimming cost V 2 bases and J 3 bases; bases outside gene matches: 8. The CDR3 loop is CASSEIPAGAYTGELFF. Written as DNA, the CDR3 is TGTGCCAGCAGTGAAATCCCAGCGGGGGCTTACACCGGGGAGCTGTTTTTT.

This chain joins TRBV4-3 and TRBJ1-2; D gene ambiguous. Trimming removed 4 bases at V and 6 bases at J, with 21 bases between. In germline, CDR1 is LGHNA, CDR2 YSLEER. The CDR3 is made up of 16 amino acids. CDR3 amino acids: CASSLTHPGQDNGYTF. For the CDR3, the DNA is TGCGCCAGCAGCCTCACTCACCCCGGGCAGGATAATGGCTACACCTTC.

The J gene is TRBJ1-5, the V gene TRBV4-3, with 12 nucleotides matching TRBD1. Trimming at V came to 1 base and at J to 9 bases, leaving 7 bases not matched to a gene. The CDR3 sequence is 16 residues long. Germline V gene lookup returns CDR1 LGHNA and CDR2 YSLEER. The CDR3 DNA reads TGCGCCAGCAGCCAAGTTTTGGGACAGGGGGCAATGCCCCAGCATTTT. Its protein product is CASSQVLGQGAMPQHF.

This chain connects TRBV5-1 to TRBJ1-1; TRBD1 is a possible D gene (6 bases). The CDR3 is 15 amino acids. Looked up from germline, CDR1 is SGHRS and CDR2 is YFSETQ. V was cut by 3 bases and J by 1 base, with 13 bases left in between. In DNA form, the CDR3 reads TGCGCCAGCAGCTCCAGACAGGCAAAGAACACTGAAGCTTTCTTT. Translating gives CASSSRQAKNTEAFF.

The chain couples TRBV30 to TRBJ1-3; 8 bases line up with TRBD1. Germline V gene sequence: CDR1 GTSNPN, CDR2 SVGIG (reference sequence). CDR3 length equals 16 residues. J gave up 3 bases and V 2 bases, and 9 bases lay outside the gene matches. CDR3 protein: CAWSTAGRGLGNTIYF. CDR3 nucleotides: TGTGCCTGGAGTACGGCCGGCAGGGGGCTTGGAAACACCATATATTTT.

The CDR3 sequence is CASWGVGGIHLGYGYTF. CDR3 DNA: TGTGCCAGCTGGGGCGTTGGAGGGATCCACCTAGGCTATGGCTACACCTTC. This sequence joins TRBV18 and TRBJ1-2, with a weak D call TRBD1 (5 bases). The CDR3 contains 17 residues. Germline V gene data show CDR1 as KGHSH and CDR2 as LQKENI. V was clipped by 7 bases and J by 4 bases, with 25 bases between them.

J is TRBJ2-3 and V is TRBV5-4; 9 bases fit TRBD1. Germline-derived CDR1 and CDR2 are SGHNT and YYREEE (reference sequence). V lost 5 bases and J lost 0; bases outside the gene matches: 4. There are 15 residues in the CDR3. The CDR3 DNA follows: TGTGCCAGCAGGGGACAGGGCTTGAGCACAGATACGCAGTATTTT. Its protein is CASRGQGLSTDTQYF. Using reference TRBV5-4 and TRBJ2-3 for the parts outside the CDR3, the full variable domain is ETGVTQSPTHLIKTRGQQVTLRCSSQSGHNTVSWYQQALGQGPQFIFQYYREEENGRGNFPPRFSGLQFPNYSSELNVNALELDDSALYLCASRGQGLSTDTQYFGPGTRLTVL.

The rearrangement joins TRBV7-9 to TRBJ1-1; D is unresolved. This CDR3 region has 15 residues. Trimming shortened V by 5 bases and J by 2 bases, and 15 bases separated the two germline ends. In germline, CDR1 is SEHNR, CDR2 FQNEAQ (reference sequence). The CDR3 loop reads CASSPIVGFNTEAFF. The CDR3 coding sequence is TGTGCCAGCAGCCCCATTGTGGGATTCAACACTGAAGCTTTCTTT. Full variable domain (rest looked up from reference TRBV7-9 and TRBJ1-1): DTGVSQNPRHKITKRGQNVTFRCDPISEHNRLYWYRQTLGQGPEFLTYFQNEAQLEKSRLLSDRFSAERPKGSFSTLEIQRTEQGDSAMYLCASSPIVGFNTEAFFGQGTRLTVV.

The V and J genes are TRBV5-6 and TRBJ1-1; D not certain. Trimming took 1 base from V and 0 from J, leaving 10 bases between them. Germline V CDR1 and CDR2: SGHDT, YYEEEE. This CDR3 contains 15 residues. In DNA form, the CDR3 reads TGTGCCAGCAGCTTGTTCGGGCCGATGAACACTGAAGCTTTCTTT. Amino acids: CASSLFGPMNTEAFF.